This passage covers 19 T cell receptor beta chains from one sample sequenced in a study of blood T cell repertoires in COVID-19. Assay used: immunoSEQ multiplex PCR; TCRdb lists only in-frame clones, some missing. Seen here are roughly 200,000 clones, approximately 88% observed once, and the top ten hold around 26%. Sequencing input: peripheral blood. Receptors originate from a middle-aged man with acute or convalescent COVID-19.

The chain carries TRBV6-5 and TRBJ2-7; 8 nucleotides agree with TRBD1. In germline, CDR1 is MNHEY, CDR2 SVGAGI. CDR3 length: 15 residues. J gave up 3 bases and V 6 bases, and 10 bases lay outside the gene matches. For the CDR3, the DNA is TGTGCCAGCAGGCCGGAGTGGACAGGGAACTACGAGCAGTACTTC. It encodes CASRPEWTGNYEQYF.

V is TRBV2 and J is TRBJ1-4; D is perhaps TRBD1 (5 bases). The germline gives CDR1 SNHLY, CDR2 FYNNEI. The CDR3 has 15 residues. The V gene lost 5 bases and the J gene lost 4 bases, with 14 bases spanning the gap. Written as DNA, the CDR3 is TGTGCCAGCAGTTTAAGGGGAAGGCATAATGAAAAACTGTTTTTT. Translated: CASSLRGRHNEKLFF.

The rearrangement links TRBV27 to TRBJ2-7, with 14 bases that match TRBD2. The length of the CDR3 is 16 residues. V lost 6 bases, J lost 7 bases, and 11 bases stayed unmatched. Germline CDR1 MNHEY, CDR2 SMNVEV (reference sequence). CDR3 in amino acids: CASSPPGLAGAWEQYF. CDR3 nucleotide sequence: TGTGCCAGCAGCCCACCGGGACTAGCGGGAGCTTGGGAGCAGTACTTC.

The chain couples TRBV16 to TRBJ1-2; a possible D gene is TRBD1 (5 bases). Trimming took off 1 base at V and 0 bases at J, with 15 bases between the two ends. Germline V lookup: CDR1 KGHSY, CDR2 FQNENV. The CDR3 extends over 17 amino acids. The CDR3 spells CASSQFLTLGPNYGYTF. The CDR3 DNA is TGTGCCAGCAGCCAATTTCTGACACTGGGGCCTAACTATGGCTACACCTTC.

The chain combines TRBV18 with TRBJ2-3; 8 bases map to TRBD2. CDR3 size: 16 residues. Germline V gene data show CDR1 as KGHSH and CDR2 as LQKENI. The trim removed 2 bases at V and 2 bases at J, leaving 6 bases unmatched. This CDR3 is CASSPIGGRNTDTQYF. Here the CDR3 DNA reads TGTGCCAGCTCACCAATCGGCGGGAGGAACACAGATACGCAGTATTTT.

The CDR3 loop reads CASSLWTPSYEQYF. CDR3 nucleotide sequence: TGCGCCAGCAGCTTGTGGACACCCTCCTACGAGCAGTACTTC. V and J are TRBV5-1 and TRBJ2-7, with D possibly matching TRBD1 (5 bases). From germline, CDR1 is SGHRS and CDR2 YFSETQ. V gave up 1 base and J gave up 0 bases, with 8 bases separating them. The CDR3 loop spans 14 amino acids.

This chain uses TRBV5-1 with TRBJ1-5, with D maybe TRBD1 (5 bases). V was cut by 0 bases and J by 2 bases, with 9 bases left in between. Germline lookup yields CDR1 SGHRS and CDR2 YFSETQ. The CDR3 contains 15 residues. CDR3 coding DNA: TGCGCCAGCAGCTTGGAGGGCAGGGGCAATCAGCCCCAGCATTTT. This gives the protein CASSLEGRGNQPQHF.

The V gene is TRBV15, the J gene TRBJ2-5; 13 bases agree with TRBD2. With 1 base clipped from V and 3 bases from J, the junction kept 2 bases outside the gene matches. The CDR3 covers 16 residues. Germline V gene data show CDR1 as LNHNV and CDR2 as YYDKDF (reference sequence). The CDR3 coding sequence is TGTGCCACCAGCAGAGGACTAGCGGGAGGTGAAGAGACCCAGTACTTC. It specifies CATSRGLAGGEETQYF. Looking up the rest from reference TRBV15 and TRBJ2-5 gives the full variable domain: DAMVIQNPRYQVTQFGKPVTLSCSQTLNHNVMYWYQQKSSQAPKLLFHYYDKDFNNEADTPDNFQSRRPNTSFCFLDIRSPGLGDTAMYLCATSRGLAGGEETQYFGPGTRLLVL.

The genes are TRBV5-4 and TRBJ1-5; perhaps TRBD1 as D (5 bases). CDR3 size: 13 residues. Trimming took off 5 bases at V and 7 bases at J, with 13 bases between the two ends. Germline V gene sequence: CDR1 SGHNT, CDR2 YYREEE (reference sequence). The CDR3 region is CASSTGVTQPQHF. DNA of the CDR3: TGTGCCAGCAGTACAGGCGTCACACAGCCCCAGCATTTT.

The chain carries TRBV30 and TRBJ2-1; D is perhaps TRBD2 (6 bases). Trimming took off 1 base at V and 13 bases at J, with 17 bases between the two ends. The CDR3 runs to 13 residues. Germline-derived CDR1 and CDR2 are GTSNPN and SVGIG (reference sequence). The CDR3 DNA reads as TGTGCCTGGAGTGCCACCGGGGGACCTCCCCAGTTCTTC. The encoded protein is CAWSATGGPPQFF.

The rearrangement joins TRBV7-9 to TRBJ1-2; D ambiguous. The V gene's germline CDR1 is SEHNR and CDR2 FQNEAQ (reference sequence). The CDR3 is made up of 14 amino acids. V lost 6 bases to trimming and J lost 4 bases, with 15 bases between them. The CDR3 loop reads CASSPPSRPYGYTF. CDR3 in DNA: TGTGCCAGCAGTCCCCCTTCTAGGCCCTATGGCTACACCTTC.

The gene calls are TRBV2 and TRBJ2-3; D might be TRBD1 (5 bases). This CDR3 region has 12 residues. CDR1 and CDR2 from the germline V gene are SNHLY and FYNNEI. Trimming shortened V by 6 bases and J by 4 bases, and 8 bases separated the two germline ends. Written as DNA, the CDR3 is TGTGCCAGCAGCCAGGGTGCAGATACGCAGTATTTT. Amino acid sequence: CASSQGADTQYF.

The V call is TRBV5-8, the J call TRBJ1-2; the D is unclear. This CDR3 has 15 residues. CDR1 is SGHTS, CDR2 YDEGEE, per germline. V was shortened by 0 bases and J by 4 bases, with 13 bases between the two germline ends. CDR3 sequence: CASSLETWTSYGYTF. The CDR3 bases are TGTGCCAGCAGCTTGGAGACCTGGACTTCCTATGGCTACACCTTC.

The rearrangement uses TRBV6-1 and TRBJ1-1, with 10 bases that match TRBD1. The germline V gene encodes CDR1 MNHNS and CDR2 SASEGT. V lost 0 bases and J lost 5; bases outside the gene matches: 3. This CDR3 spans 15 amino acids. The CDR3 here is CASSEAGQGWTEAFF. CDR3 nucleotide sequence: TGTGCCAGCAGTGAAGCGGGACAGGGGTGGACTGAAGCTTTCTTT.

The chain combines TRBV3-1 (or the pseudogene TRBV3-2) with TRBJ1-2, with 7 bases matching TRBD1. Germline V gene data show CDR1 as LGHDT and CDR2 as YNNKEL (reference sequence). Trimming took 4 bases from V and 2 from J; bases not matched to a gene: 4. The CDR3 has 14 residues. The CDR3 reads CASSRRQGNYGYTF. In nucleotides, the CDR3 is TGTGCCAGCAGCCGCAGACAGGGAAACTATGGCTACACCTTC.

The chain has TRBV27 and TRBJ2-7; D unresolved. V was clipped by 6 bases and J by 0 bases, with 3 bases between them. The CDR3 consists of 11 residues. Looked up from germline, CDR1 is MNHEY and CDR2 is SMNVEV (reference sequence). The CDR3 DNA reads as TGTGCCAGCAGCTCCTCCTACGAGCAGTACTTC. Protein product: CASSSSYEQYF.

This chain uses TRBV6-2 or TRBV6-3 with TRBJ2-7, with D possibly TRBD2 on 6 matching bases. This CDR3 spans 13 amino acids. The germline V gene encodes CDR1 MNHEY and CDR2 SVGEGT. The V end lost 2 bases, the J end lost 1 base, and 6 bases lay between the germline ends. For the CDR3, the DNA is TGTGCCAGCAGTTACGGACTATCCTACGAGCAGTACTTC. It encodes CASSYGLSYEQYF.

The rearrangement uses TRBV4-2 and TRBJ1-4, with 7 bases that match TRBD1. The CDR3 is made up of 14 amino acids. The germline CDR1 and CDR2 sequences are LGHNA and YNFKEQ. Trimming took 4 bases from V and 8 from J; bases not matched to a gene: 7. The CDR3 loop is CASSLRGLEEKLFF. The CDR3 region has the DNA TGTGCCAGCAGCCTCAGGGGGTTAGAAGAAAAACTGTTTTTT.

The CDR3 region has the DNA TGTGCCAGCTCACCAACACAGGGGGAGAACACTGAAGCTTTCTTT. Translation gives CASSPTQGENTEAFF. This chain uses TRBV18 with TRBJ1-1; 8 bases agree with TRBD1. CDR1 KGHSH and CDR2 LQKENI come from the germline V gene. V was pared by 2 bases and J by 1 base, with 3 bases of the junction left unmatched. This CDR3 has 15 amino acids.